This T cell receptor (beta chain) was found in a study of blood T cell repertoires in COVID-19. Study-wide background: The cDNA or gDNA used as material had been derived from T cells, B-cell-depleted T cells, or PBMCs.

This CDR3 contains 13 residues. Trimming took off 0 bases at V and 7 bases at J, with 7 bases between the two ends. Looked up from germline, CDR1 is SGHVS and CDR2 is FQNEAQ. Produced via immunoSEQ multiplex PCR; TCRdb's table is partial and in-frame only. Among 60,000 to 80,000 clones listed, roughly 91% were seen once. The source is a man between 60 and 75 years old with acute or convalescent COVID-19. Sequenced input: peripheral blood. This chain uses TRBV7-8 with TRBJ1-3; D might be TRBD1 (5 bases). The CDR3 coding sequence is TGTGCCAGCAGCTTAGCATCAGGGAACACCATATATTTT. Translating gives CASSLASGNTIYF.